The 12 T cell receptor beta chains presented below share a single source sample, sequenced in a study of blood T cell repertoires in COVID-19. Libraries were prepared by immunoSEQ multiplex PCR; TCRdb keeps only in-frame clonotypes and omits some of them. The sample holds hundreds of thousands of clones; 70% to 90% are singletons and the top ten take roughly 2%. The material sequenced was PBMCs or T cells enriched from blood (not recorded which). The receptors were sampled from a woman aged 18-30 years with acute COVID-19.

The gene calls are TRBV7-8 and TRBJ2-1; D is perhaps TRBD2 (6 bases). V was pared by 2 bases and J by 5 bases, with 16 bases between. From germline, CDR1 is SGHVS and CDR2 FQNEAQ. CDR3 length equals 16 residues. As DNA, the CDR3 is TGTGCCAGCAGCTTAATTTTGCGAGCGGGTGACAATGAGCAGTTCTTC. Protein sequence: CASSLILRAGDNEQFF.

This clone was recorded once. The rearrangement links TRBV7-3 to TRBJ1-1, with no clear D. The CDR3 extends over 11 amino acids. Trimming left V 5 bases short and J 7 bases short, with 8 bases between. Per the germline V gene, CDR1 is SGHTA and CDR2 is FQGTGA. The CDR3 DNA sequence: TGTGCCAGCAGCCAACACTATGAAGCTTTCTTT. Amino acid sequence: CASSQHYEAFF.

This chain joins TRBV7-2 and TRBJ2-5, with 9 bases fitting TRBD1. V shed 5 bases, J shed 5 bases, and the junction held 12 bases outside the gene matches. This CDR3 region has 16 residues. CDR1 is SGHTA and CDR2 is FQGNSA in the germline V gene. This CDR3 is CASSRTEGTGWETQYF. The CDR3 DNA reads as TGTGCCAGCAGCCGCACGGAGGGGACAGGGTGGGAGACCCAGTACTTC.

V and J are TRBV6-5 and TRBJ1-5; no clear D. Germline V gives CDR1 MNHEY, CDR2 SVGAGI. The CDR3 is made up of 16 amino acids. The V gene lost 0 bases and the J gene lost 11 bases, with 20 bases spanning the gap. As DNA, the CDR3 is TGTGCCAGCAGTTACTCGATGGGTCTCCCGCTAGAGGCCCAGCATTTT. Translating it yields CASSYSMGLPLEAQHF.

The V and J genes are TRBV10-3 and TRBJ2-4; 9 bases match TRBD1. The germline V gene has CDR1 ENHRY and CDR2 SYGVKD. CDR3 length equals 14 residues. Unmatched junction bases numbered 5, after V lost 2 bases and J lost 9 bases. The CDR3 bases are TGTGCCATCAGTGAGGAGGGACAGGGAGGCATTCAGTACTTC. Protein sequence: CAISEEGQGGIQYF.

The sample holds one count of this clone. This chain connects TRBV19 to TRBJ2-3, with 9 bases lining up with TRBD2. The CDR3 covers 16 residues. Germline V lookup: CDR1 LNHDA, CDR2 SQIVND (reference sequence). Trimming at V came to 7 bases and at J to 5 bases, leaving 13 bases not matched to a gene. DNA for the CDR3: TGTGCCAGTACCCTACGGTGGGCTAGCGGGATAGATACGCAGTATTTT. Its translation: CASTLRWASGIDTQYF.

V gene TRBV27 combines with J gene TRBJ2-1, with TRBD2 as a possible D gene (5 bases). The CDR3 is 14 amino acids. The V end was cut by 7 bases, the J end by 4 bases, with 14 bases between. Germline lookup yields CDR1 MNHEY and CDR2 SMNVEV (reference sequence). As DNA, the CDR3 is TGTGCCAGCATCCCCGGGAACAGTTACAATGAGCAGTTCTTC. Protein: CASIPGNSYNEQFF.

This chain links TRBV24-1 with TRBJ1-2; possible D gene TRBD1, 5 bases. V was cut by 6 bases and J by 3 bases, with 25 bases left in between. Germline assignment: CDR1 KGHDR and CDR2 SFDVKD. The CDR3 is 18 residues long. CDR3 loop: CATSSPRPERKGDYGYTF. DNA for the CDR3: TGTGCCACCAGTAGCCCGCGGCCCGAAAGGAAAGGGGACTATGGCTACACCTTC.

The chain uses TRBV19 and TRBJ2-7, with 9 bases that match TRBD1. J was trimmed by 1 base and V by 3 bases; bases with no gene match: 7. This CDR3 comprises 16 residues. The V gene's germline CDR1 is LNHDA and CDR2 SQIVND (reference sequence). The CDR3 bases are TGTGCCAGTAGTATGGGGGGGACAGGGCGTTCCTACGAGCAGTACTTC. Translating it yields CASSMGGTGRSYEQYF.

The chain uses TRBV7-9 and TRBJ2-7; D gene ambiguous. CDR1 and CDR2 from the germline V gene are SEHNR and FQNEAQ (reference sequence). The CDR3 is made up of 11 amino acids. V lost 2 bases and J 6 bases, leaving 5 bases between the germline ends. CDR3 nucleotide sequence: TGTGCCAGCAGCTTATCAGGCGAGCAGTACTTC. It yields the protein CASSLSGEQYF.

The chain uses TRBV7-2 and TRBJ2-5, with 7 bases aligning to TRBD1. CDR1 is SGHTA and CDR2 is FQGNSA in the germline V gene. After removal of 1 base from V and 1 base from J, the junction contained 0 bases not matched to a gene. This CDR3 is built from 14 residues. Here the CDR3 reads CASSLGQGQETQYF. CDR3 DNA sequence: TGTGCCAGCAGCTTAGGACAGGGCCAAGAGACCCAGTACTTC.

The chain links TRBV15 to TRBJ2-7; D remains unclear. The CDR3 covers 14 residues. Trimming pared 1 base from V and 0 bases from J, leaving 7 bases between. The germline V gene has CDR1 LNHNV and CDR2 YYDKDF (reference sequence). CDR3 sequence: CATSRAGSSYEQYF. CDR3 nucleotides: TGTGCCACCAGCAGAGCAGGTTCCTCCTACGAGCAGTACTTC.